Listed below are T cell receptor beta chains from one sample, sequenced in a study of a mutant IDH1 vaccine in newly diagnosed glioma. Measured with immunoSEQ multiplex PCR; TCRdb has only the in-frame clones, and not every one. The sample has tens of thousands of clones, approximately 93% seen once. This specimen was PBMCs, taken from a glioma patient treated with radiotherapy, temozolomide or both. The receptor set was obtained from a man aged 30 to 39 with glioma. The CDR3 runs from the conserved cysteine through the conserved F or W. The D gene is left open where the match is weak. Clone size is shown for a subset of rows, as once, few, many or a class of expanded clone.

.	TRBJ2-6	TRBV25-1	.	TGTGCCAGCAGTACCCAGGGGAGGTACCTGACTTTC	CASSTQGRYLTF
TRBD1	TRBJ2-1	TRBV7-9	.	TGTGCCAGCAGCCCAAGGACAGGGTTATCCTACAATGAGCAGTTCTTC	CASSPRTGLSYNEQFF
TRBD1	TRBJ2-1	TRBV4-1	.	TGCGCCAGCAGCCCCCTGGACAGGGACTACAATGAGCAGTTCTTC	CASSPLDRDYNEQFF
TRBD2	TRBJ2-7	TRBV4-1	.	TGCGCCAGCAGCCAAGAGTCCCTCGCCGGGGCTAGCGGGAGGTCCTACGAGCAGTACTTC	CASSQESLAGASGRSYEQYF
TRBD2	TRBJ2-2	TRBV19	.	TGTGCCAGTAGTATAGGTCCGACTAGCGGGAGGAGGGTAATCACCGGGGAGCTGTTTTTT	CASSIGPTSGRRVITGELFF
TRBD1	TRBJ2-1	TRBV28	once	TGTGCCAGCAGATTAGGGGGCGTTTGGTCCGATGAGCAGTTCTTC	CASRLGGVWSDEQFF
.	TRBJ1-1	TRBV5-1	.	TGCGCCAGCAGCTGGGGCCATGGGGGGAACACTGAAGCTTTCTTT	CASSWGHGGNTEAFF
.	TRBJ1-2	TRBV10-3	.	TGTGCCATCAGTGAGCAGGGCTCTAACTATGGCTACACCTTC	CAISEQGSNYGYTF
.	TRBJ2-1	TRBV7-9	.	TGTGCCAGCAGCTGGGGTGGTGAGCAGTTCTTC	CASSWGGEQFF
TRBD2	TRBJ2-1	TRBV9	.	TGTGCCAGCAGCGTAGCCCCTACTAGCGGCTTCTACAATGAGCAGTTCTTC	CASSVAPTSGFYNEQFF
.	TRBJ1-5	TRBV19	.	TGTGCCAGTAGTATATGGGACATTGATAGCAATCAGCCCCAGCATTTT	CASSIWDIDSNQPQHF
.	TRBJ2-7	TRBV2	.	TGTGCCACCAATCCAGGGGAACGCGACGAGCAGTACTTC	CATNPGERDEQYF
TRBD1	TRBJ1-5	TRBV19	once	TGTGCCAGTAGTGCCCCGGGACAGGGGGTTCGACCCCAGCATTTT	CASSAPGQGVRPQHF
TRBD1	TRBJ2-3	TRBV10-3	.	TGTGCCATCAGTGACGGGACAGGGTCGGCAGATACGCAGTATTTT	CAISDGTGSADTQYF
.	TRBJ2-7	TRBV27	.	TGTGCCAGCAGTCGGCGGGACAAGGACAACGAGCAGTACTTC	CASSRRDKDNEQYF
.	TRBJ1-1	TRBV18	.	TGTGCCAGCTCATCACAGGGAACTGAAGCTTTCTTT	CASSSQGTEAFF
.	TRBJ1-1	TRBV6-5	.	TGTGCCAGCAGTCACCCAGCCAGCATGAACACTGAAGCTTTCTTT	CASSHPASMNTEAFF
TRBD1	TRBJ2-7	TRBV5-1	.	TGCGCCAGCAGCTTGGAGGGGACAGGGGACGAGCAGTACTTC	CASSLEGTGDEQYF
.	TRBJ2-7	TRBV7-2	.	TGTGCCAGCAGCTTGGTAGCAGTGACCGCGGGGGAGCAGTACTTC	CASSLVAVTAGEQYF
.	TRBJ1-1	TRBV6-4	.	TGTGCCAGCAGTGAGATACCGAACACTGAAGCTTTCTTT	CASSEIPNTEAFF
TRBD1	TRBJ1-1	TRBV5-1	.	TGCGCCAGCAGCTCTGGACAGGGGGCTTTAACTGAAGCTTTCTTT	CASSSGQGALTEAFF
.	TRBJ2-5	TRBV6-6	.	TGTGCCAGCAGTTTGCTACCTCCGCAAGAGACCCAGTACTTC	CASSLLPPQETQYF
TRBD2	TRBJ2-5	TRBV5-4	.	TGTGCCAGCAGCTTGCAAGCGGGAGGGCGGGAGACCCAGTACTTC	CASSLQAGGRETQYF
TRBD2	TRBJ2-5	TRBV10-3	.	TGTGCCATCAGAGCGGGACTCCTGGAGAGAGAGACCCAGTACTTC	CAIRAGLLERETQYF
.	TRBJ2-6	TRBV18	.	TGTGCCAGCTCACAACAGGGACCTATGGGGGGGGCCAACGTCCTGACTTTC	CASSQQGPMGGANVLTF
.	TRBJ1-1	TRBV19	once	TGTGCCAGTAGTATAGTATCCGCTAACACTGAAGCTTTCTTT	CASSIVSANTEAFF
.	TRBJ1-5	TRBV19	.	TGTGCCAGTAGTATAGTGGCCCACCATATTAGCAATCAGCCCCAGCATTTT	CASSIVAHHISNQPQHF
.	TRBJ1-5	TRBV5-4	.	TGTGCCAGCAGCACCCAGGGTGCGGGTCAGCCCCAGCATTTT	CASSTQGAGQPQHF
TRBD2	TRBJ2-2	TRBV27	.	TGTGCCAGCAGTTTATCCCCGGGACTAGCGGGAGTCTCCGGGGAGCTGTTTTTT	CASSLSPGLAGVSGELFF
.	TRBJ1-2	TRBV20-1	once	TGCAGTGCTAACAGGGCGAGCGGCTACACCTTC	CSANRASGYTF
.	TRBJ2-3	TRBV5-1	.	TGCGCCAGCAGCGAAGGGGTGCGTGGCACAGATACGCAGTATTTT	CASSEGVRGTDTQYF
.	TRBJ1-1	TRBV5-5	.	TGTGCCAGCAGCCAAACCATCGGCACTGAAGCTTTCTTT	CASSQTIGTEAFF
.	TRBJ2-1	TRBV29-1	.	TGCAGCGTTGTTGGGCTGGAAAGCTCCTACAATGAGCAGTTCTTC	CSVVGLESSYNEQFF
.	TRBJ1-5	TRBV15	.	TGTGCCACCAGCAGAGATGAGATCGGCCCTCAGCCCCAGCATTTT	CATSRDEIGPQPQHF
.	TRBJ2-1	TRBV11-2	.	TGTGCCGTACAAACGACTAGTATTGAGCAGTTCTTC	CAVQTTSIEQFF
.	TRBJ2-3	TRBV5-1	.	TGCGCCAGCAGCTTGGGGCAGTCCGCAGATACGCAGTATTTT	CASSLGQSADTQYF
TRBD1	TRBJ1-5	TRBV19	once	TGTGCCAGTAGTGGGACAGGGGGGCAGCCCCAGCATTTT	CASSGTGGQPQHF
TRBD2	TRBJ2-1	TRBV5-6	.	TGTGCCAGCAGCTCTTCCGGGACTAGGTCTTTCTACAATGAGCAGTTCTTC	CASSSSGTRSFYNEQFF
TRBD2	TRBJ2-7	TRBV6-5	.	TGTGCCAGCAGTTTAGATTGGGGGGGAAAATACGAGCAGTACTTC	CASSLDWGGKYEQYF
.	TRBJ1-1	TRBV30	.	TGTGCCTGGAGTAGGATGGATGCCACTGAAGCTTTCTTT	CAWSRMDATEAFF
.	TRBJ1-2	TRBV19	.	TGTGCCAGTAGTCCCGAGGCTAACTATGGCTACACCTTC	CASSPEANYGYTF
.	TRBJ2-7	TRBV6-5	.	TGTGCCAGCAGTTACTCCCAGGGCTACGAGCAGTACTTC	CASSYSQGYEQYF
.	TRBJ2-7	TRBV6-6	.	TGTGCCAGCAGTTTAACTGAGGGCTCCTACGAGCAGTACTTC	CASSLTEGSYEQYF
TRBD2	TRBJ2-1	TRBV4-1	few	TGCGCCAGCAGCTTTAGCGGGTTACGCTCCTACAATGAGCAGTTCTTC	CASSFSGLRSYNEQFF
.	TRBJ1-5	TRBV7-9	.	TGTGCCAGCAGCTTAAGCAGGAGTAGCAATCAGCCCCAGCATTTT	CASSLSRSSNQPQHF
.	TRBJ2-7	TRBV5-4	.	TGTGCCAGCAGTGAAGGCCGGCGGCTCCGGACCGGCGAGCAGTACTTC	CASSEGRRLRTGEQYF
TRBD1	TRBJ2-7	TRBV29-1	.	TGCAGCGTCACCGGGACAGGGGGTACCTACGAGCAGTACTTC	CSVTGTGGTYEQYF
TRBD2	TRBJ2-3	TRBV4-1	.	TGCGCCAGCAGCCAAGAAGGTCGAGGAGCTAGCGGCGGTCCTAGGGGAGATACGCAGTATTTT	CASSQEGRGASGGPRGDTQYF
.	TRBJ2-5	TRBV2	.	TGTGCCAGCGGCCGGGCCCAGCAAGAGACCCAGTACTTC	CASGRAQQETQYF
.	TRBJ2-2	TRBV19	.	TGTGCCAGTAGTATTAAGGGAATAGGCGGGGAGCTGTTTTTT	CASSIKGIGGELFF
.	TRBJ2-6	TRBV25-1	.	TGTGCCAGCAGGAGATCAGGGGCCAACGTCCTGACTTTC	CASRRSGANVLTF
.	TRBJ1-1	TRBV6-4	.	TGTGCCAGCAGTGTTGAGCCGTCCAACACTGAAGCTTTCTTT	CASSVEPSNTEAFF
.	TRBJ2-7	TRBV2	.	TGTGCCAGCACGGGTAGGACACTGAGCTCCTACGAGCAGTACTTC	CASTGRTLSSYEQYF
.	TRBJ1-6	TRBV7-9	once	TGTGCCAGCAGCTCGGCAGTCTATAATTCACCCCTCCACTTT	CASSSAVYNSPLHF
TRBD1	TRBJ1-2	TRBV2	.	TGTGCCAGCAGTTTGGACAGGGGGGACTATGGCTACACCTTC	CASSLDRGDYGYTF
TRBD1	TRBJ1-4	TRBV15	.	TGTGCCACCAGCAGAGAGACAGGGTCCAATGAAAAACTGTTTTTT	CATSRETGSNEKLFF
TRBD2	TRBJ2-7	TRBV10-2	.	TGCGCCAGCAGTGGGACTAGCGGGCCCTACGAGCAGTACTTC	CASSGTSGPYEQYF